Listed below are T cell receptor beta chains from one sample, sequenced in a study of cytomegalovirus exposure and HLA in healthy donors. Measured with immunoSEQ multiplex PCR; TCRdb has only the in-frame clones, and not every one. The data show roughly 77,000 clones, about 9.4% seen once. Specimen: PBMCs. Every receptor here comes from a man aged 55-75 years in good health and CMV-seropositive. Both conserved end residues are part of each CDR3. The order of the fields is V gene, D gene, clone size, J gene, CDR3 protein, CDR3 DNA. A D gene is named only where the DNA matches it firmly. The size of a clone is reported for some rows only, either as once, few or many, or as a class for expanded clones.

>TRBV6-4|TRBD2|few|TRBJ2-5
CASSREEGETQYF
TGTGCCAGCAGTCGGGAGGAGGGAGAGACCCAGTACTTC
>TRBV29-1|.|few|TRBJ1-1
CSVVVGQLNTEAFF
TGCAGCGTTGTCGTGGGACAACTGAACACTGAAGCTTTCTTT
>TRBV11-2|TRBD2|.|TRBJ2-5
CASSLGTGTSTERWETQYF
TGTGCCAGCAGCTTAGGTACCGGGACTAGCACCGAACGGTGGGAGACCCAGTACTTC
>TRBV11-2|TRBD2|few|TRBJ2-7
CASSLGLAVYPYEQYF
TGTGCCAGCAGCTTAGGACTAGCGGTGTATCCCTACGAGCAGTACTTC
>TRBV19|.|few|TRBJ2-7
CASSSQTGTTYEQYF
TGTGCCAGTAGCTCCCAAACAGGGACCACCTACGAGCAGTACTTC
>TRBV6-5|.|few|TRBJ1-5
CASRGRGISQPQHF
TGTGCCAGCAGAGGCAGGGGAATTAGTCAGCCCCAGCATTTT
>TRBV2|.|few|TRBJ1-5
CASSAMGLKSGNQPQHF
TGTGCCAGCAGTGCAATGGGGCTTAAATCCGGCAATCAGCCCCAGCATTTT
>TRBV6-1|.|few|TRBJ1-3
CASSVDINGNTIYF
TGTGCCAGCAGTGTGGACATTAATGGAAACACCATATATTTT
>TRBV7-9|.|.|TRBJ1-5
CASSPLGGEYQPQHF
TGTGCCAGCAGCCCCCTTGGCGGGGAGTATCAGCCCCAGCATTTT
>TRBV5-1|TRBD2|few|TRBJ2-2
CASSWGGDLNGELFF
TGCGCCAGCAGTTGGGGGGGAGACCTCAACGGGGAGCTGTTTTTT
>TRBV6-5|TRBD1|few|TRBJ2-2
CASSRDRASGELFF
TGTGCCAGCTCGCGGGACAGGGCGTCCGGGGAGCTGTTTTTT
>TRBV5-1|.|few|TRBJ2-6
CASSWQGSRTNSGANVLTF
TGCGCCAGCAGCTGGCAGGGTTCCCGGACCAACTCTGGGGCCAACGTCCTGACTTTC
>TRBV19|.|medium-sized|TRBJ2-3
CASSLYATDTQYF
TGTGCCAGCTCCTTATACGCGACAGATACGCAGTATTTT
>TRBV6-4|.|.|TRBJ2-3
CASSLYPSTDTQYF
TGTGCCAGCAGCCTCTATCCGTCCACAGATACGCAGTATTTT
>TRBV19|TRBD1|.|TRBJ1-1
CASSSKGWTGDRMNTEAFF
TGTGCCAGTAGTAGCAAGGGCTGGACAGGGGACCGCATGAACACTGAAGCTTTCTTT
>TRBV10-3|TRBD2|.|TRBJ2-5
CAISWQRGGQQETQYF
TGTGCCATCAGTTGGCAGCGGGGGGGCCAACAAGAGACCCAGTACTTC
>TRBV28|TRBD2|few|TRBJ2-3
CASSFSPAGGSSDTQYF
TGTGCCAGCAGTTTTAGTCCAGCGGGGGGGAGCTCAGATACGCAGTATTTT
>TRBV27|TRBD1|.|TRBJ2-1
CASSLRQGFYNEQFF
TGTGCCAGCAGTTTAAGACAGGGGTTCTACAATGAGCAGTTCTTC
>TRBV19|.|few|TRBJ1-5
CATSGGGLNQPQHF
TGTGCCACTTCAGGCGGCGGGCTTAATCAGCCCCAGCATTTT
>TRBV12-5|TRBD1|few|TRBJ2-1
CASGWGTGASYNEQFF
TGTGCTAGTGGTTGGGGGACAGGGGCCTCCTACAATGAGCAGTTCTTC
>TRBV5-6|TRBD2|few|TRBJ2-1
CASSFQASGAYEQFF
TGTGCCAGCAGCTTTCAGGCCAGCGGGGCCTATGAGCAGTTCTTC
>TRBV5-4|.|.|TRBJ2-5
CASSLEGVETQYF
TGTGCCAGCAGCTTGGAGGGGGTGGAGACCCAGTACTTC
>TRBV19|.|few|TRBJ1-1
CASSPRGDRLPLAFF
TGTGCCAGTAGTCCCAGGGGTGACAGGCTACCTTTAGCTTTCTTT
>TRBV6-1|.|.|TRBJ1-2
CASTGVPKGYTF
TGTGCCAGCACTGGAGTCCCGAAAGGCTACACCTTC
>TRBV19|.|.|TRBJ1-2
CASSIPPGYGYTF
TGTGCCAGTAGTATCCCGCCGGGGTATGGCTACACCTTC
>TRBV7-9|.|few|TRBJ1-2
CASRLDNSGYTF
TGTGCCAGCAGACTAGACAATTCTGGCTACACCTTC
>TRBV5-1|.|.|TRBJ2-3
CASTMDTQGPDTQYF
TGCGCCAGCACGATGGACACCCAAGGGCCAGATACGCAGTATTTT
>TRBV7-3|TRBD1|.|TRBJ2-1
CASSSTGGSYNEQFF
TGTGCCAGCAGCTCCACAGGGGGCTCCTACAATGAGCAGTTCTTC